Only a few counts were recorded for the clone carrying this T cell receptor (beta chain). Its antigen remains unidentified. The data belong to a study of beta chain features in type 1 diabetes. Across the whole study: What patients shared with healthy donors was a similar profile of age, gender and cell yields.

Stem cell-like memory, regulatory, central memory and naive CD4+ cells were sorted via CD45RO/CCR7/CD25/CD127/CD95/CD27. Populations obtained by sorting all exceeded 95% purity. As every portion of the isolated RNA was reverse transcribed, the sequencing read expressed TCRB transcripts. The method was immunoSEQ multiplex PCR; TCRdb's version includes in-frame clones alone and lacks a portion of them. The sample gives more than 85,000 clones, almost 40% of which show up once; 0.065% is in the top ten. Overall study results and limits: Possibly, sequencing cDNA over-represented cells that had high TCR expression levels.

The CDR3 is 15 residues long. Germline CDR1 and CDR2: MGHRA and YSYEKL. The V end lost 4 bases, the J end lost 4 bases, and 14 bases lay between the germline ends. This receptor was identified in a woman aged 18-29 years in good health. The material sequenced was stem cell memory CD4+ T cells from blood. The V call is TRBV4-1, the J call TRBJ1-5; tentatively, D is TRBD1 (6 bases). Here the CDR3 DNA reads TGCGCCAGCAGCCGCCCAGGGGAGGGAAATCAGCCCCAGCATTTT. Protein sequence: CASSRPGEGNQPQHF.